The entry below gives a single T cell receptor beta chain sequence along with its context. Its antigen is undetermined. Using RNA transcripts, the TCR beta CDR3 regions were amplified. An initial RT-PCR round employing HTBI primers preceded a second-round multiplex PCR. TCRdb re-analysed the multiplex PCR reads in MiXCR, keeping a single row per CDR3 protein. Of 200,000 to 250,000 distinct CDR3 sequences in the sample, about 46% were seen once. J lost 2 bases, V lost 1 base, and 0 bases had no gene match. The germline gives CDR1 MGHRA, CDR2 YSYEKL. The CDR3 is 15 residues long. This sample is drawn from a study of Graves' ophthalmopathy and Graves' hyperthyroidism. Those donors who had ophthalmopathy presented with moderate-to-severe activity, a CAS of ≥3, a NOSPECS of ≥4 and a duration under 3 months. Diagnosis relied on clinical symptoms, serum thyroxine, TRAb, thyroid ultrasound and orbital computed tomography.

Study-wide results and limits: Thyroid clonotypes that were expanded above 0.001 frequency mostly also appeared in blood.

Specimen: peripheral blood. The V call is TRBV4-1, the J call TRBJ1-2, with 11 bases lining up with TRBD1. This TCR was sampled from an adult man with Graves' ophthalmopathy. The CDR3 spells CASSQGTGGNYGYTF. Written as DNA, the CDR3 is TGCGCCAGCAGCCAAGGGACAGGGGGCAACTATGGCTACACCTTC.